The clone carrying this T cell receptor beta chain was counted only a few times. Its cognate antigen is unknown. The sample is drawn from a study of T cells in Graves' hyperthyroidism and ophthalmopathy. Across the study: Once the initial diagnosis was made, peripheral blood was obtained before any treatment.

Patients showing uncontrolled infection, other autoimmune disease, pregnancy or lactation were ineligible. For the diagnoses, clinical symptoms, serum thyroxine and TRAb, thyroid ultrasound and orbital computed tomography were used. With 0 bases removed from V and 3 bases from J, the gap between germline ends came to 12 bases. This CDR3 spans 16 amino acids. Germline V CDR1 and CDR2: MNHNS, SASEGT. Regions amplified from RNA transcripts were the TCR beta CDR3 regions. An initial round of RT-PCR targeting the TCR CDR3 relied on the HTBI primer set. TCRdb re-called the multiplex PCR reads with MiXCR, one entry per CDR3 protein. The data contain roughly 510,000 distinct CDR3 sequences, under 25% of them singletons. The study's findings and limits: Stable hyperthyroidism was told apart from ophthalmopathy by a model built on 13 V-J features.

The TCR was taken from a man aged 18 to 29 with Graves' hyperthyroidism. The chain couples TRBV6-1 to TRBJ1-5, with unresolved D. Specimen: blood. CDR3 DNA sequence: TGTGCCAGCAGTGAAGCGTTGCGGGGTACCAATCAGCCCCAGCATTTT. This encodes CASSEALRGTNQPQHF.